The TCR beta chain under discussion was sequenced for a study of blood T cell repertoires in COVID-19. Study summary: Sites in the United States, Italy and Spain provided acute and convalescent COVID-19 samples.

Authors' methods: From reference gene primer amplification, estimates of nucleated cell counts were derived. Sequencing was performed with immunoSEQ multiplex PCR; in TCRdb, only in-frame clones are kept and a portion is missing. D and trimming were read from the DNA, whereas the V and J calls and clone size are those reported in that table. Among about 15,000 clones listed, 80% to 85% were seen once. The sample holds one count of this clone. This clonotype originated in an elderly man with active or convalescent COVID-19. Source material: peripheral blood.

In DNA, the CDR3 is TGTGCCAGCACTCGCCGTGGACAGACCTACGAGGAGCATAGGGGCTCCTACAATGAGCAGTTCTTC. Translating gives CASTRRGQTYEEHRGSYNEQFF. The chain uses TRBV2 and TRBJ2-1; a weak D match, TRBD1 (6 bases). CDR3 length: 22 residues. Germline V gene data show CDR1 as SNHLY and CDR2 as FYNNEI. Between the trimmed V and J ends, which lost 7 bases and 0 bases, there was a span of 34 bases.